This T cell receptor (beta chain) is drawn from a study of cytomegalovirus exposure and HLA in healthy donors. Across the study: There were 350 to 400 genotyped donors. Of these, about 81% fell in the genetic ancestry cluster associated with self-reported Caucasian donors. Study results and caveats: It emerged from a later analysis that several of the most significant clusters appeared to be linked to common viral pathogens. Certain indistinguishable V segments, among them TRBV6-2 and TRBV6-3, were excluded. After further analysis at a later stage, roughly 16,000 TCR beta sequences were associated with HLA alleles at 0.05 false discovery rate.

As concerns this clone: The antigen is not known.

Germline-derived CDR1 and CDR2 are LNHDA and SQIVND (reference sequence). V lost 7 bases, J lost 9 bases, and 5 bases stayed unmatched. This CDR3 spans 14 amino acids. Use of 60 Vbeta and 13 Jbeta primers characterized the PCR. The protocol was immunoSEQ multiplex PCR, while the TCRdb copy is restricted to in-frame clones and leaves out a portion. The sample spans 70,000 to 80,000 clones; the ten largest clones claim roughly 2.7%. The sequenced sample consisted of PBMCs. This sequence was found in a man aged 35 to 55 in good health and CMV-seronegative. The gene calls are TRBV19 and TRBJ1-6; TRBD1 aligns across 11 bases. This CDR3 reads CASTPDRGLSPLHF. The CDR3, as DNA: TGTGCCAGTACTCCGGACAGGGGGCTTTCACCCCTCCACTTT.